This T cell receptor (beta chain) came from a study of neoadjuvant anti-PD-1 for oral cavity cancer listed by TCRdb under 2021. About the investigation overall: Before curative-intent surgical resection, most patients were given three to four biweekly doses of nivolumab at 3 mg/kg. Patients without progression received a fourth nivolumab dose around day 43 and underwent definitive surgical resection on days 50-56. Patients with complete response, partial response or stable disease by RECIST 1.1 were defined as responders, whereas patients with progression were defined as non-responders. The parent correlative cohort included roughly 12 patients, with an approximately 30% response rate.

PBMC libraries used mostly 480 ng of input genomic DNA for deep sequencing, with six replicates per sample. The immunoSEQ hsTCRbeta kit was used to prepare TCRbeta libraries according to the manufacturer's instructions. An Illumina NovaSeq 6000 S4 flow cell was used to sequence the final libraries, which had first been combined to 3 nM. The source study handled its data this way. The immunoSEQ Analyzer handled quality control and preprocessing of the raw data. The analysis was limited to productive rearrangements, and each clonotype was defined by a unique CDR3 amino acid sequence. Using the R package tcR, the researchers computed the Gini-Simpson index as their estimate of repertoire clonality. Student's t test was used to compare Gini indices, while Pearson correlation assessed associations with tumor size change. TCRdb's version of the immuneACCESS table is confined to in-frame rearrangements and falls short of the full clone set. An unresolved V gene accounts for under half of the shortfall where checked; the remainder is of unknown origin. The DNA was the basis for D and trimming; V, J and clone size are from that table. The sample profile shows 16,000 or so clones; 55% to 80% of them were found once. Clones ranked in the top ten supply around 2.7% of the sample.

V ends up 4 bases short and J 4 bases short, with an unmatched junction base count of 7. CDR1 and CDR2 were assigned from the germline V gene (reference sequence) as LNHDA and SQIVND. The CDR3 holds 14 amino acids from the cysteine to the phenylalanine. CDR3 DNA only is kept here, 42 bases in frame from base 1. Read against the paper, the sample's time point label means: before neoadjuvant nivolumab. Patients had been newly diagnosed with stage II-IVA oral cavity squamous cell carcinoma, and no prior systemic or radiation treatment had been given to the patients. The cohort consisted of patients with HPV-negative, locally advanced oral cavity squamous cell carcinoma. Peripheral blood mononuclear cells were analyzed directly, without maintenance or expansion in culture. Samples were obtained from a longitudinal correlative study of a single-arm phase II trial of neoadjuvant nivolumab in oral cavity squamous cell carcinoma. Genomic DNA-based TCRbeta sequencing was performed on subject-matched pre- and post-treatment PBMCs and tumors from three responders and three non-responders. Peripheral blood mononuclear cells were collected once before nivolumab treatment and again after treatment, at the time of surgery. Genomic DNA was isolated from PBMCs using the Maxwell RSC DNA from Cells kit.

Comment on this clone: The specificity of this receptor is unknown. Base-call qualities are not available, and no considerably larger clone is one nucleotide away.

Study-level results and caveats: The TCR analyses had only three patients in each response group, and the authors called for validation in larger cohorts. Higher pretreatment blood Treg/Th17 ratios correlated with higher pretreatment blood TCRbeta clonality and lower post-treatment tumor TCRbeta clonality. After neoadjuvant nivolumab, non-responders showed significantly higher T cell clonality (Gini index) in PBMCs than responders did.

In this chain, TRBV19 is recombined with TRBJ2-7; 7 junctional bases match TRBD2. This material consisted of PBMCs, taken before nivolumab (anti-PD-1) treatment. The receptor was isolated from a person between 40 and 79 years old with oral cavity squamous cell carcinoma. The CDR3 region: CASSKTGGPYEQYF. The DNA sequence is given as TGTGCCAGTAGTAAAACGGGAGGCCCGTACGAGCAGTACTTC.